Detailed here is one T cell receptor beta chain. Its antigen is currently not known. No per-base quality is available; no much larger clone lies one base away. The data are from a study of cytomegalovirus exposure and HLA in healthy donors (TCRdb year 2017). Broadly, across the study: According to a later analysis, the 120 or so validation repertoires were produced on the same platform as the approximately 600 repertoires of the first cohort. The study was designed to test whether signatures of past pathogen exposure could be identified by cataloging public T cell receptors. Besides the first cohort of roughly 640 subjects, a separate validation cohort made up of roughly 130 different subjects was used. To predict cytomegalovirus infection status, the study combined high-throughput TCR immunosequencing, statistical association of individual TCRs with disease status, and machine learning.

Trimming takes 5 bases from V and 4 bases from J, and the germline ends sit 14 bases apart. Including the terminal cysteine and phenylalanine, the CDR3 comprises 14 residues. Only the CDR3 part of the read is kept: 42 bases, read in frame from the first base. Per the germline V gene, MNHNS is the CDR1 and SASEGT is the CDR2. The receptor library was made with the immunoSEQ multiplex PCR assay. The study's own analysis went as follows. To diagnose cytomegalovirus status from the catalog of TCR beta chain sequences, a statistical classification framework was built. TCRdb carries this immuneACCESS record with in-frame sequences only. Its versions omit some clonotypes, under half of them owing to an unresolved V gene in the studies checked, with the rest unexplained. D and trimming were read from the DNA, whereas the V and J calls and clone size are those reported in that table. The sample has over 45,000 clones on record, 88% of them singletons. 6% to 8% of the sample is held by the ten biggest clonotypes.

The paper as a whole reports these results and caveats: A few of the identified cytomegalovirus-associated TCR beta chains were confirmed in vitro to be specific for cytomegalovirus antigens. A later analysis lacked HLA typing for the validation cohort, so it scored co-occurrence in that cohort across all 110 or so repertoires. While some public TCRs were present in many individuals, most TCR sequences turned up only very rarely across donors. The authors suggested that the approach could potentially be extended to other disease states and immunological phenotypes. The classifier was reported to diagnose cytomegalovirus status with high specificity and sensitivity in both the original and validation cohorts. In a later analysis, TCRs clustered in the first cohort were found to also tend to co-occur in the 110 or so validation repertoires, with 85% to 95% of cluster scores above 0. A total of fewer than 200 TCR beta chains were listed by the study as associated with cytomegalovirus.

The donors belonged to the validation cohort of approximately 130 subjects, which was separate from the approximately 700-subject first cohort. Input material: PBMCs. The source of this sequence is a woman aged 30 to 39 in good health and CMV-seronegative. The chain was built from TRBV6-1 and TRBJ2-5; TRBD1 is perhaps the D gene, given 5 matching bases. The DNA reads TGTGCCAGCAGTCTTCCGACAGTAAGAGAGACCCAGTACTTC. This codes for CASSLPTVRETQYF.